Below, one TCR beta chain is given with its context. What it recognizes is unknown. The source material, RNA transcripts, was used to amplify TCR beta CDR3 regions. TCR CDR3 regions were first amplified by RT-PCR with HTBI primers. TCRdb reanalysed the multiplex PCR reads using MiXCR and keeps one entry per CDR3 protein. The sample includes under 300,000 distinct CDR3 sequences, about 14% of them seen just once. Hyperthyroidism in the patients, aged 18 to 65, was newly diagnosed and under 2 months in duration. Reasons for excluding patients were uncontrolled infection, other autoimmune disease, pregnancy or lactation. This record belongs to a study of T cells in Graves' hyperthyroidism and ophthalmopathy. Study conclusions and caveats: Ophthalmopathy prediction by the model preceded onset by a median approximately six months.

V was clipped by 5 bases and J by 5 bases; unmatched bases: 6. The germline V gene encodes CDR1 SEHNR and CDR2 FQNEAQ (reference sequence). The length of the CDR3 is 15 residues. The chain couples TRBV7-9 to TRBJ2-2; the match to TRBD1 covers 9 bases. Material: blood. This clonotype was obtained from a woman aged 40 to 50 with Graves' hyperthyroidism that later progressed to Graves' ophthalmopathy. DNA of the CDR3: TGTGCCAGCAGCAGGACAGGGGTATTAACCGGGGAGCTGTTTTTT. Translating it yields CASSRTGVLTGELFF.